A selection of T cell receptor beta chains follows, all from one sample in a study of shared T cell receptors in the human thymus. The table came from immunoSEQ multiplex PCR; TCRdb's copy has only in-frame clones and leaves some out. The sample has about 380,000 clones; 95% are singletons. Specimen: thymocytes. The receptors come from a human donor. CDR3s include the opening cysteine and the closing phenylalanine or tryptophan. D genes are given only for firm matches.

D	J	V	CDR3
NA	TRBJ2-7	TRBV28	CASRFGVGEQYF
TRBD1	TRBJ1-3	TRBV5-5	CASSSTGPGNTIYF
TRBD2	TRBJ2-7	TRBV28	CASRDTSASSYEQYF
NA	TRBJ1-4	TRBV2	CASTGLYTKRLFF
NA	TRBJ1-6	TRBV28	CASSHRVSPLHF
TRBD2	TRBJ2-1	TRBV5-4	CASSRLNMSGSWYNEQFF
TRBD2	TRBJ2-1	TRBV23-1	CASSHLRLAGGDNEQFF
NA	TRBJ2-6	TRBV5-1	CASSLERTAHSGANVLTF
NA	TRBJ2-7	TRBV28	CASSSSYERRSYEQYF
NA	TRBJ1-5	TRBV28	CASSSGVEGHNQPQHF
NA	TRBJ2-2	TRBV12-5	CASGGDGELFF
TRBD1	TRBJ1-3	TRBV5-4	CASSLGTGEAHSGNTIYF
NA	TRBJ1-2	TRBV4-3	CASSPRVQVNNYGYTF
TRBD2	TRBJ2-1	TRBV15	CATSRTSGSSYNEQFF
NA	TRBJ2-5	TRBV5-1	CASSLAPGGETQYF
NA	TRBJ1-2	TRBV28	CASSLRQGYGYTF
NA	TRBJ1-2	TRBV5-4	CASSLAQGMNYGYTF
NA	TRBJ1-4	TRBV7-8	CASRRAGPTGEKLFF
NA	TRBJ2-5	TRBV5-5	CASRLRTGKRGETQYF
TRBD2	TRBJ2-3	TRBV19	CASSTGTSGSGTDTQYF
NA	TRBJ2-7	TRBV9	CASIYYEQYF
NA	TRBJ2-1	TRBV7-6	CASSLKRLGMDEQFF
TRBD1	TRBJ2-1	TRBV27	CASSLGQGGGEQFF
NA	TRBJ1-5	TRBV18	CASSPWNQPQHF
NA	TRBJ2-5	TRBV21-1	CASSKGRYRVGETQYF
NA	TRBJ2-1	TRBV28	CASSSRGNEQFF
TRBD2	TRBJ2-7	TRBV27	CASSLGKRLAKRGGQYF
TRBD2	TRBJ2-1	TRBV6-1	CAGVGGTTHNEQFF
TRBD2	TRBJ2-2	TRBV19	CASSIVRLAGVSAGELFF
NA	TRBJ2-1	TRBV7-2	CASSGDEQFF
NA	TRBJ1-5	TRBV21-1	CASSTRGPAQHF
TRBD1	TRBJ2-7	TRBV29-1	CSVVGTGAYEQYF
NA	TRBJ1-1	TRBV10-3	CAIALSENTEAFF
NA	TRBJ1-2	TRBV5-6	CASSLARGAYGYTF
TRBD2	TRBJ2-1	TRBV15	CATSRTAGLINEQFF
NA	TRBJ2-4	TRBV11-2	CASSLRGPAKNIQYF
NA	TRBJ2-6	TRBV5-5	CASSLRAGERSGANVLTF